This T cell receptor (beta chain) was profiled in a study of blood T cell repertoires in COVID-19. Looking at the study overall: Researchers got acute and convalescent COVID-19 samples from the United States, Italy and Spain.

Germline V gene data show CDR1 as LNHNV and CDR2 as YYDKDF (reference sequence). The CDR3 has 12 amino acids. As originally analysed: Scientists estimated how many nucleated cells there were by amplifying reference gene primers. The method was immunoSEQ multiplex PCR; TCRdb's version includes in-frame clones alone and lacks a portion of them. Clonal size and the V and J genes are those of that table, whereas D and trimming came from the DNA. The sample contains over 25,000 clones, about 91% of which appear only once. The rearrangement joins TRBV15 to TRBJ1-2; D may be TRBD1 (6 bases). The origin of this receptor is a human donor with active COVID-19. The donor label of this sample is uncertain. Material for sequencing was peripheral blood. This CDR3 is CATREQGYGYTF. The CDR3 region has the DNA TGTGCTACCCGGGAACAGGGATATGGCTACACCTTC.